These 13 T cell receptor beta chains came from one sample sequenced in a study of T-cell memory formation after mild COVID-19. TCRdb passed the 5' RACE reads through MiXCR, listing each CDR3 protein once. This table has hundreds of thousands of distinct CDR3 sequences, around a sixth appearing once. Sequencing used PBMCs or a T cell subset sorted from them (not recorded which). The receptors come from a man aged 18 to 30 who had mild COVID-19 (a few samples of this study predate the infection). Cell type and time point are not known.

This clonotype was observed many times. V is TRBV18 and J is TRBJ1-5, with 11 bases aligning to TRBD1. V shed 4 bases and J 7 bases; nucleotides not matched to a gene: 6. The CDR3 has 15 amino acids. Per germline, CDR1 KGHSH and CDR2 LQKENI. CDR3 loop: CASSLDRGHQQPQHF. CDR3 in DNA: TGTGCCAGCTCACTGGACAGGGGGCATCAACAGCCCCAGCATTTT.

This clonotype was counted only a few times. The rearrangement links TRBV7-2 to TRBJ2-7; perhaps TRBD1 as D (6 bases). CDR3 length equals 14 residues. Germline assignment: CDR1 SGHTA and CDR2 FQGNSA. Trimming left V 5 bases short and J 1 base short, with 12 bases between. CDR3 nucleotide sequence: TGTGCCAGCAGCCCAGGACAGTTTTCCTACGAGCAGTACGTC. The encoded protein is CASSPGQFSYEQYV.

This clonotype was counted between two and nine times. V is TRBV18 and J is TRBJ2-3; D ambiguous. Looked up from germline, CDR1 is KGHSH and CDR2 is LQKENI. Trimming stripped 2 bases from V and 2 bases from J, with 8 bases between. The CDR3 sequence is 14 residues long. Here the CDR3 reads CASSPDLDTDTQYF. The CDR3 coding sequence is TGTGCCAGCTCACCAGACTTAGACACAGATACGCAGTATTTT.

This clonotype was detected only a few times. The genes are TRBV5-6 and TRBJ2-3, with D possibly TRBD2 on 6 matching bases. V was trimmed by 0 bases and J by 2 bases, leaving 13 bases between them. CDR1 and CDR2 from the germline V gene are SGHDT and YYEEEE. The CDR3 runs 16 residues. The CDR3 DNA sequence: TGTGCCAGCAGCTTGGCGGGACTTTACTTCACAGATACGCAGTATTTT. It is translated as CASSLAGLYFTDTQYF. Variable domain in full (rest from reference TRBV5-6 and TRBJ2-3): DAGVTQSPTHLIKTRGQQVTLRCSPKSGHDTVSWYQQALGQGPQFIFQYYEEEERQRGNFPDRFSGHQFPNYSSELNVNALLLGDSALYLCASSLAGLYFTDTQYFGPGTRLTVL.

This clonotype was counted between two and nine times. This chain joins TRBV6-6 and TRBJ2-2, with D unclear. This CDR3 region has 16 residues. The germline gives CDR1 MNHNY, CDR2 SVGAGI (reference sequence). Trimming removed 0 bases from V and 1 base from J, with 9 bases in between. CDR3 sequence: CASSYSRAGNTGELFF. CDR3 nucleotide sequence: TGTGCCAGCAGTTACTCCCGGGCCGGGAACACCGGGGAGCTGTTTTTT.

This clonotype was detected a few times. The V gene is TRBV11-2, the J gene TRBJ1-5, with D hard to call. V lost 2 bases and J lost 4, with 12 bases in between. This CDR3 has 15 residues. Germline V lookup: CDR1 SGHAT, CDR2 FQNNGV. CDR3 in DNA: TGTGCCAGCAGCTTAAACCGGGAGAGAAATCAGCCCCAGCATTTT. This sequence encodes CASSLNRERNQPQHF.

V is TRBV6-1 and J is TRBJ2-3; D may be TRBD1 (6 bases). CDR1 is MNHNS, CDR2 SASEGT, per germline. The CDR3 is 15 residues long. V dropped 6 bases and J dropped 1 base, with 14 bases sitting between them. The CDR3 DNA reads TGTGCCAGCAGCCTTACAGGGAGAGGCACAGATACGCAGTATTTT. Translated, it gives CASSLTGRGTDTQYF.

The V gene is TRBV4-3, the J gene TRBJ2-1; 8 nucleotides agree with TRBD1. Germline V gives CDR1 LGHNA, CDR2 YSLEER. The CDR3 runs 16 residues. Unmatched junction bases numbered 5, after V lost 1 base and J lost 3 bases. The CDR3 sequence is CASSQGTGGHYNEQFF. In DNA, the CDR3 is TGCGCCAGCAGCCAAGGAACAGGGGGACACTACAATGAGCAGTTCTTC.

V usage is TRBV7-3 and J usage is TRBJ2-7; D possibly matches TRBD1 or TRBD2 (5 bases each). The V gene's germline CDR1 is SGHTA and CDR2 FQGTGA. This CDR3 spans 13 amino acids. V shed 4 bases and J shed 8 bases, with 15 bases lying between them. The CDR3 is CASSSGPPTKQYF. DNA for the CDR3: TGTGCCAGCAGCTCGGGACCCCCCACAAAGCAGTACTTC.

The chain carries TRBV25-1 and TRBJ2-1, with TRBD1 as a possible D gene (6 bases). This CDR3 is built from 14 residues. The germline CDR1 and CDR2 sequences are MGHDK and SYGVNS. Trimming shortened V by 0 bases and J by 5 bases, and 8 bases separated the two germline ends. The CDR3, as DNA: TGTGCCAGCAGTGAATATAACAGGGACAATGAGCAGTTCTTC. As protein: CASSEYNRDNEQFF.

This clonotype has a handful of counts. This chain connects TRBV6-1 to TRBJ1-5, with D perhaps TRBD1 (5 bases). Trimming shortened V by 8 bases and J by 5 bases, and 13 bases separated the two germline ends. The CDR3 is made up of 13 amino acids. Germline lookup yields CDR1 MNHNS and CDR2 SASEGT. CDR3 sequence (DNA): TGTGCCAGCCTTCCTCCGGGGGATCAGCCCCAGCATTTT. Its translation: CASLPPGDQPQHF.

The chain links TRBV23-1 to TRBJ1-5, with 8 bases lining up with TRBD1. TRBV23-1 is noted as an ORF with a role that remains uncertain. Germline trimming cut 2 bases from V and 0 bases from J; bases unmatched to any gene: 9. The length of the CDR3 is 18 residues. The CDR3 DNA sequence: TGCGCCAGCAGTCAAATGGAGGACAGGGACTATAGCAATCAGCCCCAGCATTTT. Translated, it gives CASSQMEDRDYSNQPQHF.

This clonotype was observed a few times. The chain joins TRBV5-1 to TRBJ2-1; D is perhaps TRBD1 (6 bases). V was cut by 0 bases and J by 8 bases, with 12 bases left in between. The CDR3 has 14 amino acids. CDR1 and CDR2 (germline): SGHRS, YFSETQ. Here the CDR3 reads CASSLGQGLDEQFF. CDR3 sequence (DNA): TGCGCCAGCAGCTTGGGCCAGGGGTTGGATGAGCAGTTCTTC. The entire variable domain, with the rest obtained from reference TRBV5-1 and TRBJ2-1, is as follows: KAGVTQTPRYLIKTRGQQVTLSCSPISGHRSVSWYQQTPGQGLQFLFEYFSETQRNKGNFPGRFSGRQFSNSRSEMNVSTLELGDSALYLCASSLGQGLDEQFFGPGTRLTVL.